The 18 T cell receptor beta chains presented below share a single source sample, sequenced in a study of T cells in Graves' hyperthyroidism and ophthalmopathy. TCR beta CDR3 region amplification was performed from RNA transcripts. Carried out on the TCR CDR3, a first-round RT-PCR used the HTBI primer set. TCRdb itself ran the multiplex PCR reads through MiXCR, one entry per CDR3 protein. The data contain about 360,000 distinct CDR3 sequences, about 12% of them singletons. Sequencing was performed on blood. The receptors derive from a woman between 18 and 29 years old with Graves' hyperthyroidism.

The genes are TRBV7-9 and TRBJ1-2, with 8 positions matching TRBD1. CDR3 size: 13 residues. The germline gives CDR1 SEHNR, CDR2 FQNEAQ (reference sequence). The J segment lost 8 bases and the V segment lost 4 bases, leaving 6 bases of the junction unmatched. The DNA for the CDR3 is TGTGCCAGCAGCTCCAGGGGGCGCGTGGGCTACACCTTC. Its protein is CASSSRGRVGYTF.

This clonotype was detected ten times or more. The rearrangement joins TRBV3-1 to TRBJ2-7; 8 bases are shared with TRBD2. There are 14 residues in the CDR3. Looked up from germline, CDR1 is LGHDT and CDR2 is YNNKEL (reference sequence). V was pared by 4 bases and J by 3 bases, with 5 bases of the junction left unmatched. The CDR3 DNA reads TGTGCCAGCAGCCTCGGGGGGGGTCTCTACGAGCAGTACTTC. Protein: CASSLGGGLYEQYF.

This clonotype was seen many times. The rearrangement uses TRBV20-1 and TRBJ1-2; D is possibly TRBD1 (5 bases). CDR3 length equals 13 residues. Germline-derived CDR1 and CDR2 are DFQATT and SNEGSKA (reference sequence). The ends were cut back, 0 bases at V and 8 bases at J, with 13 bases in the middle. This CDR3 is CSARDQRGWGYTF. The CDR3 nucleotides are TGCAGTGCTAGAGATCAAAGGGGCTGGGGCTACACCTTC.

This clonotype has at least ten counts. The chain recombines TRBV20-1 with TRBJ2-5, with 12 bases identical to TRBD2. This CDR3 has 14 amino acids. Germline CDR1 is DFQATT and CDR2 is SNEGSKA (reference sequence). Germline trimming cut 5 bases from V and 5 bases from J; bases unmatched to any gene: 6. The CDR3 nucleotides read TGCAGTGCTCCCACTAGCGGGGGGTGGGAGACCCAGTACTTC. Amino acid sequence: CSAPTSGGWETQYF.

This clonotype has ten or more counts. The CDR3 loop reads CAIGGGAHEQYF. The CDR3 nucleotides are TGTGCCATCGGGGGGGGGGCCCACGAGCAGTACTTC. V usage is TRBV10-3 and J usage is TRBJ2-7, with D possibly TRBD2 on 7 matching bases. Germline V gene lookup returns CDR1 ENHRY and CDR2 SYGVKD. With 8 bases removed from V and 5 bases from J, the gap between germline ends came to 13 bases. The CDR3 loop spans 12 amino acids.

The table lists this clonotype with many counts. The chain combines TRBV3-1 with TRBJ2-3; D is undetermined. Deletions cut 2 bases from V and 3 bases from J, with 6 bases between. The germline V gene encodes CDR1 LGHDT and CDR2 YNNKEL (reference sequence). There are 13 residues in the CDR3. CDR3 sequence: CASSQRGTDTQYF. The CDR3 coding sequence is TGTGCCAGCAGCCAAAGAGGAACAGATACGCAGTATTTT.

The chain carries TRBV28 and TRBJ2-3; 12 nucleotides align to TRBD2. Germline V CDR1 and CDR2: MDHEN, SYDVKM. CDR3 length: 18 residues. The ends lost 2 bases at V and 2 bases at J; junction bases unmatched: 8. The CDR3 sequence: CASSLPIRLAGATDTQYF. CDR3 DNA sequence: TGTGCCAGCAGTTTACCAATCCGACTAGCGGGGGCCACAGATACGCAGTATTTT. The full variable domain, in which reference TRBV28 and TRBJ2-3 provide the parts outside the CDR3, is DVKVTQSSRYLVKRTGEKVFLECVQDMDHENMFWYRQDPGLGLRLIYFSYDVKMKEKGDIPEGYSVSREKKERFSLILESASTNQTSMYLCASSLPIRLAGATDTQYFGPGTRLTVL.

This rearrangement joins TRBV27 to TRBJ2-1; 11 nucleotides align to TRBD2. V lost 3 bases to trimming and J lost 9 bases; unmatched junction nucleotides: 10. Germline CDR1 and CDR2: MNHEY and SMNVEV (reference sequence). This CDR3 is built from 16 residues. The CDR3 DNA reads TGTGCCAGCAGTTTGGCGGGACTAGCGGTTTCATCTGAGCAGTTCTTC. It codes for CASSLAGLAVSSEQFF.

The sample holds many counts of this clonotype. The V gene is TRBV2, the J gene TRBJ2-7; 9 bases agree with TRBD2. CDR1 SNHLY and CDR2 FYNNEI come from the germline V gene. V was clipped by 7 bases and J by 3 bases; unmatched bases: 10. The CDR3 spans 15 residues. The CDR3 loop is CASTKRLAGNYEQYF. DNA of the CDR3: TGTGCCAGCACAAAGAGGCTAGCGGGGAACTACGAGCAGTACTTC.

This clonotype was picked up many times. This chain joins TRBV11-2 and TRBJ2-7, with a possible D match to TRBD2 (7 bases). The ends were cut back, 5 bases at V and 2 bases at J, with 19 bases in the middle. CDR3 length: 16 residues. From germline, CDR1 is SGHAT and CDR2 FQNNGV. The CDR3 bases are TGTGCCAGCAGCGAATCGCGGGGGCTGGGGACCTACGAGCAGTACTTC. It translates to CASSESRGLGTYEQYF.

This clonotype was detected ten times or more. The V and J genes are TRBV11-3 and TRBJ1-5, with 8 bases fitting TRBD1. This CDR3 has 15 amino acids. Trimming took 0 bases from V and 4 from J; bases not matched to a gene: 2. Germline CDR1 and CDR2: SGHNT and YENEEA. The CDR3 region is CASSLDQGANQPQHF. The CDR3 DNA reads as TGTGCCAGCAGCTTAGATCAGGGGGCGAATCAGCCCCAGCATTTT.

J is TRBJ2-6 and V is TRBV5-1; TRBD1 agrees at 7 bases. This CDR3 has 14 residues. The junction had 0 bases not matched to a gene; V was cut back by 4 bases and J by 2 bases. CDR1 SGHRS and CDR2 YFSETQ come from the germline V gene. The CDR3 region is CASSQGAGANVLTF. CDR3 sequence (DNA): TGCGCCAGCAGCCAGGGGGCTGGGGCCAACGTCCTGACTTTC.

Ten or more counts support this clonotype. The V and J genes are TRBV15 and TRBJ2-1, with D possibly matching TRBD2 (6 bases). Germline V gene data show CDR1 as LNHNV and CDR2 as YYDKDF (reference sequence). Trimming cost V 0 bases and J 10 bases, with 13 bases left between them. This CDR3 comprises 14 residues. The CDR3 bases are TGTGCCACCAGCAGAGATGGGACGGGAGTAGAGCAGTTCTTC. Its translation is CATSRDGTGVEQFF.

This clonotype was seen many times. The V call is TRBV6-5, the J call TRBJ1-3, with no clear D. Trimming removed 0 bases at V and 0 bases at J, with 6 bases between. CDR3 size: 15 residues. Germline CDR1 MNHEY, CDR2 SVGAGI. CDR3 protein: CASSYSTVSGNTIYF. DNA of the CDR3: TGTGCCAGCAGTTACTCGACGGTCTCTGGAAACACCATATATTTT.

This clonotype was seen many times. The genes are TRBV30 and TRBJ2-7, with D maybe TRBD2 (6 bases). Per the germline V gene, CDR1 is GTSNPN and CDR2 is SVGIG (reference sequence). The CDR3 loop spans 15 amino acids. V was trimmed by 1 base and J by 3 bases, leaving 16 bases between them. This chain's CDR3 is CAWSGGTGEIYEQYF. The CDR3 DNA is TGTGCCTGGAGTGGGGGGACTGGAGAGATCTACGAGCAGTACTTC.

This clonotype occurred many times. The V and J genes are TRBV19 and TRBJ2-1; a weak D match, TRBD2 (6 bases). From germline, CDR1 is LNHDA and CDR2 SQIVND (reference sequence). V lost 7 bases to trimming and J lost 0 bases, with 10 bases between them. The CDR3 has 14 amino acids. The chain's CDR3 is CASTLGSSYNEQFF. CDR3 sequence (DNA): TGTGCCAGTACCCTCGGGAGCTCCTACAATGAGCAGTTCTTC.

There are many counts of this clonotype. The V call is TRBV29-1, the J call TRBJ2-2; no clear D. V was trimmed by 1 base and J by 8 bases, leaving 2 bases between them. Germline V CDR1 and CDR2: SQVTM, ANQGSEA. The CDR3 consists of 10 residues. CDR3 in DNA: TGCAGCGTTGAAGCAGGGGAGCTGTTTTTT. Its translation: CSVEAGELFF.

At least ten counts were recorded for this clonotype. The V call is TRBV2, the J call TRBJ1-1; no clear D. The CDR3 is 14 amino acids. Between the trimmed V and J ends, which lost 6 bases and 0 bases, there was a span of 11 bases. CDR1 is SNHLY and CDR2 is FYNNEI in the germline V gene. The CDR3 region is CASSEGFMNTEAFF. CDR3 DNA sequence: TGTGCCAGCAGCGAGGGTTTCATGAACACTGAAGCTTTCTTT.